This TCR beta chain originates from a study of T-cell memory formation after mild COVID-19. Turning to the study itself: TCR clusters were mostly donor specific.

TCR alpha and TCR beta cDNA libraries carrying sample barcodes and UMIs came from 5'RACE with constant-segment primers. TCRdb passed the 5' RACE reads through MiXCR, listing each CDR3 protein once. The sample gives approximately 390,000 distinct CDR3 sequences, 15% to 20% of which show up once; 20% to 25% is in the top ten. The sample comprised PBMCs or a T cell subset sorted from them (not recorded which). This sequence was found in a man aged 18 to 29 who had mild COVID-19 (a few samples of this study predate the infection). Cell type and time point are not known.

The chain's CDR3 is CASGPVGFTEAFF. CDR3 nucleotides: TGTGCTAGTGGCCCTGTAGGGTTCACTGAAGCTTTCTTT. The chain has TRBV12-5 and TRBJ1-1; the D is unclear. The V and J ends lost 6 bases and 4 bases respectively, with 12 bases between them. Germline CDR1 LGHNT, CDR2 FRNRAP. The CDR3 has 13 residues. Using reference TRBV12-5 and TRBJ1-1 for the parts outside the CDR3, the full variable domain is DARVTQTPRHKVTEMGQEVTMRCQPILGHNTVFWYRQTMMQGLELLAYFRNRAPLDDSGMPKDRFSAEMPDATLATLKIQPSEPRDSAVYFCASGPVGFTEAFFGQGTRLTVV.